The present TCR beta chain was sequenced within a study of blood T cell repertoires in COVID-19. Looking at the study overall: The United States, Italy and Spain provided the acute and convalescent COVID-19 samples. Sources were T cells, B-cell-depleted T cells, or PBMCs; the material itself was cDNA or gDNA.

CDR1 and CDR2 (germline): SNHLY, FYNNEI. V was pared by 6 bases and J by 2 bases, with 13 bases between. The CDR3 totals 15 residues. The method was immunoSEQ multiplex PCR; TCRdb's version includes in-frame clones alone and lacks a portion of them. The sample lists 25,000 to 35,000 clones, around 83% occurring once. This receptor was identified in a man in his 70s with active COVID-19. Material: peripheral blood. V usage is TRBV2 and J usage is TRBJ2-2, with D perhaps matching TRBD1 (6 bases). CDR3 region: CASRAGVGNTGELFF. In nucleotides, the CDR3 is TGTGCCAGCAGAGCAGGGGTCGGCAACACCGGGGAGCTGTTTTTT. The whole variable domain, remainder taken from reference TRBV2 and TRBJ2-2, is EPEVTQTPSHQVTQMGQEVILRCVPISNHLYFYWYRQILGQKVEFLVSFYNNEISEKSEIFDDQFSVERPDGSNFTLKIRSTKLEDSAMYFCASRAGVGNTGELFFGEGSRLTVL.